The sequence of this TCR beta chain was determined in a study of monozygotic twins with inflammatory bowel disease. No T cells were sorted before total RNA was taken from whole blood. CDR1 and CDR2 (germline): SGHTA, FQGNSA. This CDR3 region has 15 residues. TCRdb reworked the 5' RACE reads into one entry per CDR3 protein, no DNA. This sample's clone table lists over 350,000 distinct CDR3 sequences. Specimen: blood. The genes are TRBV7-2 and TRBJ2-1; TCRdb's D gene call, TRBD1, goes unchecked for lack of DNA. This receptor was taken from a human donor with ulcerative colitis or Crohn's disease, or a healthy co-twin of an affected twin (not recorded which). This chain's CDR3 is CASSSRTEAYNEQFF.